These T cell receptor beta chains were read from a single sample in a study of blood T cell repertoires in COVID-19. Some clones are missing from TCRdb's copy, which holds only in-frame ones; the method was immunoSEQ multiplex PCR. Here the sample spans fewer than 250,000 clones, approximately 91% being singletons. The specimen was peripheral blood. The receptors were sampled from a man aged 40-49 years with acute or convalescent COVID-19. Both conserved end residues are part of each CDR3. Each record gives: V gene, D gene, J gene, clone size, CDR3 protein, CDR3 DNA. The D gene is left open where the match is weak. The listing skips clone size in some rows; elsewhere it reads once, few, many or a size class.

V: TRBV11-2
D: TRBD2
J: TRBJ2-1
size: once
CDR3: CASRIGLDNDEQFF
DNA: TGTGCCAGCAGAATTGGACTAGATAACGATGAGCAGTTCTTC

V: TRBV11-3
D: -
J: TRBJ2-1
size: -
CDR3: CASSIDHQSYNEQFF
DNA: TGTGCCAGCAGCATAGACCACCAGTCCTACAATGAGCAGTTCTTC

V: TRBV27
D: -
J: TRBJ2-1
size: -
CDR3: CASSLERAYNEQFF
DNA: TGTGCCAGCAGTTTAGAGCGGGCGTACAATGAGCAGTTCTTC

V: TRBV18
D: -
J: TRBJ1-1
size: -
CDR3: CASSPLTRNTEAFF
DNA: TGTGCCAGCTCACCCCTAACGAGGAACACTGAAGCTTTCTTT

V: TRBV29-1
D: -
J: TRBJ2-2
size: -
CDR3: CSVESNTGELFF
DNA: TGCAGCGTTGAGTCTAACACCGGGGAGCTGTTTTTT

V: TRBV19
D: TRBD1
J: TRBJ1-3
size: once
CDR3: CASSMAGQGNTIYF
DNA: TGTGCCAGTAGTATGGCGGGACAGGGAAACACCATATATTTT

V: TRBV7-2
D: -
J: TRBJ2-7
size: -
CDR3: CASSHVDGSSYEQYF
DNA: TGTGCCAGCAGCCACGTCGACGGGAGCTCCTACGAGCAGTACTTC

V: TRBV24-1
D: -
J: TRBJ2-3
size: few
CDR3: CATSDLGVIEDTQYF
DNA: TGTGCCACCAGTGATTTGGGAGTCATCGAGGATACGCAGTATTTT

V: TRBV2
D: -
J: TRBJ1-1
size: few
CDR3: CAFIGDGSTEAFF
DNA: TGTGCCTTCATCGGGGATGGGAGCACTGAAGCTTTCTTT

V: TRBV13
D: -
J: TRBJ2-2
size: once
CDR3: CASSLEREYWNTGELFF
DNA: TGTGCCAGCAGCTTAGAACGGGAGTACTGGAACACCGGGGAGCTGTTTTTT

V: TRBV19
D: -
J: TRBJ2-7
size: once
CDR3: CASSIFGSRTPYEQYF
DNA: TGTGCCAGTAGTATCTTCGGGTCCCGTACCCCCTACGAGCAGTACTTC

V: TRBV29-1
D: TRBD2
J: TRBJ2-1
size: -
CDR3: CSAVPGTSGSNEQFF
DNA: TGCAGCGCGGTCCCCGGGACTAGCGGGAGCAATGAGCAGTTCTTC

V: TRBV21-1
D: -
J: TRBJ1-1
size: -
CDR3: CASSKGGGAEVTEAFF
DNA: TGTGCCAGCAGCAAAGGTGGGGGGGCGGAGGTCACTGAAGCTTTCTTT

V: TRBV7-2
D: -
J: TRBJ1-3
size: -
CDR3: CASSFPGGNTIYF
DNA: TGTGCCAGCAGCTTTCCGGGTGGAAACACCATATATTTT

V: TRBV19
D: TRBD1
J: TRBJ1-2
size: -
CDR3: CASSGQGVGYTF
DNA: TGTGCCAGTAGTGGACAGGGGGTCGGCTACACCTTC

V: TRBV19
D: -
J: TRBJ2-2
size: -
CDR3: CASSSAGTNTGELFF
DNA: TGTGCCAGTAGTTCGGCGGGGACGAACACCGGGGAGCTGTTTTTT

V: TRBV28
D: TRBD1
J: TRBJ2-1
size: -
CDR3: CASSLEPGQGADEQFF
DNA: TGTGCCAGCAGTTTAGAACCGGGACAGGGGGCAGATGAGCAGTTCTTC

V: TRBV2
D: TRBD2
J: TRBJ2-1
size: -
CDR3: CASSAILAGDEQFF
DNA: TGTGCCAGCAGTGCTATACTAGCGGGGGATGAGCAGTTCTTC

V: TRBV5-1
D: TRBD2
J: TRBJ2-7
size: -
CDR3: CASSLDLASGNYEQYF
DNA: TGCGCCAGCAGCTTGGATCTGGCTAGCGGGAACTACGAGCAGTACTTC

V: TRBV18
D: -
J: TRBJ2-2
size: -
CDR3: CASSPRGPDTGELFF
DNA: TGTGCCAGCTCACCAAGGGGTCCGGACACCGGGGAGCTGTTTTTT

V: TRBV4-3
D: TRBD2
J: TRBJ2-1
size: -
CDR3: CASSPSGTSGSNEQFF
DNA: TGCGCCAGCAGCCCCTCAGGGACTAGCGGGAGTAATGAGCAGTTCTTC

V: TRBV5-1
D: TRBD2
J: TRBJ2-7
size: -
CDR3: CASSLGGSGGRYEQYF
DNA: TGCGCCAGCAGCTTGGGGGGTAGCGGGGGACGCTACGAGCAGTACTTC

V: TRBV7-8
D: TRBD2
J: TRBJ2-7
size: few
CDR3: CASRGGGLAGGAYEQYF
DNA: TGTGCCAGCAGGGGAGGAGGCCTAGCGGGAGGGGCCTACGAGCAGTACTTC

V: TRBV5-1
D: -
J: TRBJ2-6
size: -
CDR3: CASSLESSGANVLTF
DNA: TGCGCCAGCAGCTTGGAGAGCTCTGGGGCCAACGTCCTGACTTTC

V: TRBV5-1
D: -
J: TRBJ2-1
size: -
CDR3: CASSRGSDSYNEQFF
DNA: TGCGCCAGCAGCCGGGGGAGCGACTCCTACAATGAGCAGTTCTTC

V: TRBV5-4
D: -
J: TRBJ2-7
size: once
CDR3: CASSSGVRYEQYF
DNA: TGTGCCAGCAGCTCAGGGGTTCGTTACGAGCAGTACTTC

V: TRBV5-5
D: -
J: TRBJ2-1
size: -
CDR3: CASSLATGPRGRVWQFF
DNA: TGTGCCAGCAGCTTGGCCACAGGGCCCCGTGGAAGGGTATGGCAGTTCTTC

V: TRBV28
D: -
J: TRBJ1-6
size: -
CDR3: CASSLTRIDYSYNSPLHF
DNA: TGTGCCAGCAGCCTGACAAGGATTGATTACTCCTATAATTCACCCCTCCACTTT

V: TRBV5-1
D: -
J: TRBJ1-1
size: once
CDR3: CASSLQSGNTEAFF
DNA: TGCGCCAGCAGCTTGCAGAGCGGGAACACTGAAGCTTTCTTT

V: TRBV5-1
D: -
J: TRBJ2-2
size: -
CDR3: CASSLDGGSTGELFF
DNA: TGCGCCAGCAGCTTGGATGGGGGCAGCACCGGGGAGCTGTTTTTT

V: TRBV5-1
D: TRBD1
J: TRBJ1-2
size: -
CDR3: CASSSGTGDYGYTF
DNA: TGCGCCAGCAGCTCAGGGACAGGGGACTATGGCTACACCTTC

V: TRBV6-5
D: TRBD1
J: TRBJ1-2
size: -
CDR3: CASSLQGEYGYTF
DNA: TGTGCCAGCAGTTTGCAGGGGGAGTATGGCTACACCTTC

V: TRBV18
D: TRBD2
J: TRBJ2-1
size: -
CDR3: CASSPGTSGTYNEQFF
DNA: TGTGCCAGCTCACCCGGGACTAGTGGGACCTACAATGAGCAGTTCTTC

V: TRBV7-9
D: -
J: TRBJ1-6
size: -
CDR3: CASSPEVGVHNSPLHF
DNA: TGTGCCAGCAGCCCAGAGGTCGGGGTCCATAATTCACCCCTCCACTTT

V: TRBV5-3
D: TRBD1
J: TRBJ2-1
size: -
CDR3: CARSSEMESGTGDYNEQFF
DNA: TGTGCCAGAAGCTCCGAGATGGAAAGTGGGACAGGGGACTACAATGAGCAGTTCTTC

V: TRBV20-1
D: -
J: TRBJ2-1
size: -
CDR3: CSAREGWEQFF
DNA: TGCAGTGCTAGAGAGGGCTGGGAGCAGTTCTTC

V: TRBV30
D: -
J: TRBJ2-3
size: -
CDR3: CAWRAGMRTDTQYF
DNA: TGTGCCTGGAGGGCGGGGATGAGAACAGATACGCAGTATTTT

V: TRBV30
D: -
J: TRBJ1-5
size: -
CDR3: CAWSGAGGNQPQHF
DNA: TGTGCCTGGAGTGGGGCAGGGGGCAATCAGCCCCAGCATTTT

V: TRBV6-6
D: TRBD1
J: TRBJ1-1
size: -
CDR3: CASEGQDYTEAFF
DNA: TGTGCCAGCGAGGGACAGGACTACACTGAAGCTTTCTTT

V: TRBV18
D: -
J: TRBJ1-2
size: once
CDR3: CASSPDVSSSYGYTF
DNA: TGTGCCAGCTCACCAGACGTTTCATCTAGCTATGGCTACACCTTC

V: TRBV2
D: TRBD1
J: TRBJ2-1
size: -
CDR3: CASRASGTARGKFF
DNA: TGTGCCAGCAGGGCTTCCGGGACAGCTCGGGGAAAGTTCTTC

V: TRBV28
D: -
J: TRBJ1-2
size: -
CDR3: CASGDYGYTF
DNA: TGTGCCAGCGGAGACTATGGCTACACCTTC

V: TRBV5-5
D: TRBD1
J: TRBJ2-7
size: -
CDR3: CASSRDLTGVYEQYF
DNA: TGTGCCAGCAGCAGAGACCTAACAGGGGTCTACGAGCAGTACTTC

V: TRBV21-1
D: -
J: TRBJ2-1
size: -
CDR3: CASSKGRGRLTEQFF
DNA: TGTGCCAGCAGCAAAGGCAGGGGGCGGTTAACTGAGCAGTTCTTC

V: TRBV10-3
D: TRBD2
J: TRBJ2-5
size: -
CDR3: CAISPGLGQETQYF
DNA: TGTGCCATCAGCCCGGGACTAGGTCAGGAGACCCAGTACTTC

V: TRBV13
D: -
J: TRBJ1-1
size: -
CDR3: CASSLRQLNTEAFF
DNA: TGTGCCAGCAGCTTAAGACAGCTGAACACTGAAGCTTTCTTT

V: TRBV29-1
D: TRBD1
J: TRBJ1-1
size: many
CDR3: CSVAGQGGIGTEAFF
DNA: TGCAGCGTGGCAGGACAGGGAGGGATCGGCACTGAAGCTTTCTTT

V: TRBV18
D: TRBD1
J: TRBJ2-6
size: few
CDR3: CASSWDRGGSGANVLTF
DNA: TGTGCCAGCTCCTGGGACAGGGGAGGCTCTGGGGCCAACGTCCTGACTTTC

V: TRBV2
D: TRBD1
J: TRBJ2-1
size: -
CDR3: CASSSDRGTYNEQFF
DNA: TGTGCCAGCAGTAGTGACAGGGGGACCTACAATGAGCAGTTCTTC

V: TRBV6-2/TRBV6-3
D: TRBD2
J: TRBJ2-3
size: -
CDR3: CASSYRLAVGRAYTDTQYF
DNA: TGTGCCAGCAGTTACCGACTAGCGGTCGGACGAGCCTACACAGATACGCAGTATTTT

V: TRBV19
D: -
J: TRBJ2-2
size: -
CDR3: CASSIDPLSPGMNTGELFF
DNA: TGTGCCAGTAGTATAGACCCCCTTAGTCCAGGGATGAACACCGGGGAGCTGTTTTTT

V: TRBV30
D: TRBD1
J: TRBJ2-7
size: -
CDR3: CASTPPGQGSYEQYF
DNA: TGTGCCTCGACCCCCCCGGGACAGGGCTCCTACGAGCAGTACTTC

V: TRBV5-4
D: TRBD1
J: TRBJ2-1
size: -
CDR3: CASSFGQGLGNEQFF
DNA: TGTGCCAGCAGCTTCGGACAGGGTTTGGGTAATGAGCAGTTCTTC

V: TRBV3-1/TRBV3-2
D: TRBD2
J: TRBJ2-1
size: -
CDR3: CASSRVKRGTNEQFF
DNA: TGTGCCAGCAGCCGAGTGAAGCGGGGCACAAATGAGCAGTTCTTC